These T cell receptor beta chains were read from a single sample in a study of T-cell memory formation after mild COVID-19. TCRdb passed the 5' RACE reads through MiXCR, listing each CDR3 protein once. The sample lists about 140,000 distinct CDR3 sequences, 11% to 15% seen once, with about 29% in the top ten. Sequenced: PBMCs or a T cell subset sorted from them (not recorded which). The receptors derive from an adult woman who had mild COVID-19 (a few samples of this study predate the infection). Cell type and time point are not known. CDR3s include the opening cysteine and the closing phenylalanine or tryptophan. Fields, in order: CDR3 protein, CDR3 DNA, J gene, D gene, clone size, V gene. A D gene is named only where the DNA matches it firmly. Clone sizes are given selectively: once, few, many, or a class where the clone is expanded.

CDR3 protein: CSVRGTSGGTGELFF
CDR3 DNA: TGCAGCGTTCGCGGGACTAGCGGGGGTACCGGGGAGCTGTTTTTT
J gene: TRBJ2-2
D gene: TRBD2
clone size: few
V gene: TRBV29-1

CDR3 protein: CASSLGDRGSISGNTIYF
CDR3 DNA: TGCGCCAGCAGCCTCGGAGACAGGGGATCAATCTCTGGAAACACCATATATTTT
J gene: TRBJ1-3
D gene: TRBD1
clone size: few
V gene: TRBV5-1

CDR3 protein: CASSLGSELVGSSRNEQFF
CDR3 DNA: TGTGCCAGCAGTTTAGGGTCGGAACTTGTGGGTAGTAGTAGGAATGAGCAGTTCTTC
J gene: TRBJ2-1
D gene: .
clone size: .
V gene: TRBV12-3/TRBV12-4

CDR3 protein: CASSPSDRVINEQFF
CDR3 DNA: TGTGCCAGCAGTCCCTCGGACAGGGTCATAAATGAGCAGTTCTTC
J gene: TRBJ2-1
D gene: TRBD1
clone size: .
V gene: TRBV12-3/TRBV12-4

CDR3 protein: CASSVGVNSYEQYF
CDR3 DNA: TGTGCCAGCAGCGTAGGAGTAAACTCCTACGAGCAGTACTTC
J gene: TRBJ2-7
D gene: .
clone size: .
V gene: TRBV9

CDR3 protein: CASSPRLAGEWVDTQYF
CDR3 DNA: TGTGCCAGCAGCCCTCGACTAGCGGGGGAGTGGGTAGATACGCAGTATTTT
J gene: TRBJ2-3
D gene: TRBD2
clone size: .
V gene: TRBV3-1

CDR3 protein: CASSLQGALEAFF
CDR3 DNA: TGCGCCAGCAGCCTACAGGGGGCCCTTGAAGCTTTCTTT
J gene: TRBJ1-1
D gene: TRBD1
clone size: few
V gene: TRBV4-1

CDR3 protein: CASSAVAGGYNEQFF
CDR3 DNA: TGTGCCAGCAGCGCGGTAGCGGGGGGCTACAATGAGCAGTTCTTC
J gene: TRBJ2-1
D gene: TRBD2
clone size: .
V gene: TRBV7-8

CDR3 protein: CASRAGNEQFF
CDR3 DNA: TGTGCCAGCAGGGCAGGGAATGAGCAGTTCTTC
J gene: TRBJ2-1
D gene: .
clone size: few
V gene: TRBV6-2/TRBV6-3

CDR3 protein: CASSYTWDRVMYEQYF
CDR3 DNA: TGTGCCAGCAGCTATACCTGGGACAGGGTAATGTACGAGCAGTACTTC
J gene: TRBJ2-7
D gene: TRBD1
clone size: .
V gene: TRBV11-2

CDR3 protein: CASSLVARQTSSYNEQFF
CDR3 DNA: TGTGCCAGCAGCTTAGTAGCGCGCCAGACAAGCTCCTACAATGAGCAGTTCTTC
J gene: TRBJ2-1
D gene: .
clone size: many
V gene: TRBV7-8

CDR3 protein: CSATGENSYEQYF
CDR3 DNA: TGCAGTGCTACGGGAGAAAACTCCTACGAGCAGTACTTC
J gene: TRBJ2-7
D gene: .
clone size: .
V gene: TRBV20-1

CDR3 protein: CAWSEGRSEKLFF
CDR3 DNA: TGTGCCTGGAGTGAGGGCCGTTCTGAAAAACTGTTTTTT
J gene: TRBJ1-4
D gene: .
clone size: few
V gene: TRBV30

CDR3 protein: CASSQVWDPNQPQHF
CDR3 DNA: TGCGCCAGCAGCCAAGTCTGGGACCCCAATCAGCCCCAGCATTTT
J gene: TRBJ1-5
D gene: .
clone size: .
V gene: TRBV4-1

CDR3 protein: CASSLGTRANNEQFF
CDR3 DNA: TGTGCCAGCAGCTTGGGGACTCGAGCCAACAATGAGCAGTTCTTC
J gene: TRBJ2-1
D gene: .
clone size: many
V gene: TRBV7-6

CDR3 protein: CASSQSSLDGLYGYTF
CDR3 DNA: TGCGCCAGCAGCCAGAGCTCGTTGGACGGATTATATGGCTACACCTTC
J gene: TRBJ1-2
D gene: .
clone size: .
V gene: TRBV4-1

CDR3 protein: CASSYSRRDYGYTF
CDR3 DNA: TGTGCCAGCAGTTACTCGAGAAGGGACTATGGCTACACCTTC
J gene: TRBJ1-2
D gene: .
clone size: .
V gene: TRBV6-2/TRBV6-3

CDR3 protein: CASSQEEVAGSLWADTQYF
CDR3 DNA: TGTGCCAGCAGCCAAGAGGAAGTAGCGGGGAGCCTTTGGGCAGATACGCAGTATTTT
J gene: TRBJ2-3
D gene: TRBD2
clone size: .
V gene: TRBV4-2

CDR3 protein: CASSLGQGLANEQFF
CDR3 DNA: TGCGCCAGCAGCCTTGGACAGGGCCTTGCCAATGAGCAGTTCTTC
J gene: TRBJ2-1
D gene: TRBD1
clone size: few
V gene: TRBV4-1

CDR3 protein: CSVDRQGSTEAFF
CDR3 DNA: TGCAGCGTTGATAGACAGGGAAGCACTGAAGCTTTCTTT
J gene: TRBJ1-1
D gene: TRBD1
clone size: .
V gene: TRBV29-1

CDR3 protein: CASTRGTGPYNEQFF
CDR3 DNA: TGTGCCAGCACCCGCGGGACGGGACCTTACAATGAGCAGTTCTTC
J gene: TRBJ2-1
D gene: .
clone size: few
V gene: TRBV9

CDR3 protein: CASAAVRALAKNIQYF
CDR3 DNA: TGTGCCAGCGCTGCCGTCAGGGCCTTAGCCAAAAACATTCAGTACTTC
J gene: TRBJ2-4
D gene: .
clone size: few
V gene: TRBV5-5

CDR3 protein: CARLGGPSRYTGELFF
CDR3 DNA: TGTGCCAGGCTCGGGGGGCCTTCGCGGTACACCGGGGAGCTGTTTTTT
J gene: TRBJ2-2
D gene: .
clone size: .
V gene: TRBV7-6

CDR3 protein: CASSQAGRTEAFF
CDR3 DNA: TGCGCCAGCAGCCAAGCCGGGCGCACTGAAGCTTTCTTT
J gene: TRBJ1-1
D gene: .
clone size: .
V gene: TRBV4-1

CDR3 protein: CASSSGLATYNEQFF
CDR3 DNA: TGTGCCAGCAGTTCGGGACTAGCGACCTACAATGAGCAGTTCTTC
J gene: TRBJ2-1
D gene: TRBD2
clone size: .
V gene: TRBV12-3/TRBV12-4

CDR3 protein: CASSEQGSGTEAFF
CDR3 DNA: TGTGCCAGCAGTGAACAGGGGTCCGGCACTGAAGCTTTCTTT
J gene: TRBJ1-1
D gene: TRBD1
clone size: .
V gene: TRBV6-5

CDR3 protein: CASSPGLGHNEQFF
CDR3 DNA: TGTGCCAGCAGCCCGGGACTGGGGCACAATGAGCAGTTCTTC
J gene: TRBJ2-1
D gene: .
clone size: few
V gene: TRBV7-9

CDR3 protein: CASSPVDPGETQYF
CDR3 DNA: TGCGCCAGCAGCCCCGTTGACCCCGGAGAGACCCAGTACTTC
J gene: TRBJ2-5
D gene: .
clone size: few
V gene: TRBV5-1

CDR3 protein: CSVEDRSEAFF
CDR3 DNA: TGCAGCGTTGAAGATCGGTCTGAAGCTTTCTTT
J gene: TRBJ1-1
D gene: .
clone size: .
V gene: TRBV29-1

CDR3 protein: CASSYTTNTEAFF
CDR3 DNA: TGTGCCAGCAGCTATACTACGAACACTGAAGCTTTCTTT
J gene: TRBJ1-1
D gene: .
clone size: .
V gene: TRBV7-9

CDR3 protein: CASSARTRDEQFF
CDR3 DNA: TGTGCCAGTAGTGCCCGGACCCGGGATGAGCAGTTCTTC
J gene: TRBJ2-1
D gene: .
clone size: .
V gene: TRBV19

CDR3 protein: CASSPGPGGAGGMENIQYF
CDR3 DNA: TGTGCCAGCAGCCCCGGTCCGGGGGGCGCGGGTGGAATGGAAAACATTCAGTACTTC
J gene: TRBJ2-4
D gene: .
clone size: few
V gene: TRBV7-6

CDR3 protein: CASSDGGADRGSYEQDF
CDR3 DNA: TGTGCCAGCAGTGACGGGGGAGCCGACAGGGGCTCCTACGAGCAGGACTTC
J gene: TRBJ2-7
D gene: TRBD1
clone size: .
V gene: TRBV6-4

CDR3 protein: CAISESGGSYEQYF
CDR3 DNA: TGTGCCATCAGTGAGAGCGGGGGGTCCTACGAGCAGTACTTC
J gene: TRBJ2-7
D gene: TRBD2
clone size: .
V gene: TRBV10-3

CDR3 protein: CASSLGQISFEQYF
CDR3 DNA: TGTGCCAGCAGCTTGGGACAGATCTCCTTCGAGCAGTACTTC
J gene: TRBJ2-7
D gene: TRBD1
clone size: .
V gene: TRBV6-6

CDR3 protein: CASSQDRPDPVSEAFF
CDR3 DNA: TGTGCCAGCAGCCAAGATCGTCCAGACCCCGTCTCTGAAGCTTTCTTT
J gene: TRBJ1-1
D gene: .
clone size: few
V gene: TRBV3-1

CDR3 protein: CASSQEAVTYEQYF
CDR3 DNA: TGCGCCAGCAGCCAAGAGGCTGTGACCTACGAGCAGTACTTC
J gene: TRBJ2-7
D gene: .
clone size: many
V gene: TRBV4-3